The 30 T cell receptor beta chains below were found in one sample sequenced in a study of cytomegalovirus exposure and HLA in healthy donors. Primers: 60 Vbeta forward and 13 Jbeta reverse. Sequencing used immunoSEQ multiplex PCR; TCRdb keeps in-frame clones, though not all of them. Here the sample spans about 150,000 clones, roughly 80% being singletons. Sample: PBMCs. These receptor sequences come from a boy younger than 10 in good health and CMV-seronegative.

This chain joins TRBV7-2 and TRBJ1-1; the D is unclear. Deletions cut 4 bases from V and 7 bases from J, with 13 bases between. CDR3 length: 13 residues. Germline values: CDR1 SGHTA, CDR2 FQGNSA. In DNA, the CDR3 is TGTGCCAGCAGCTCCGGTGGGCAAAGTGAAGCTTTCTTT. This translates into CASSSGGQSEAFF.

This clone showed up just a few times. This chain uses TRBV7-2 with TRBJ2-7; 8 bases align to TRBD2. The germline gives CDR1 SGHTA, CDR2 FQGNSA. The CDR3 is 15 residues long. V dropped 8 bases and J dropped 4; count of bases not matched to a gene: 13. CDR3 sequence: CASGGGGGILYEQYF. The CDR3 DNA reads TGTGCCAGCGGGGGTGGCGGGGGGATTTTATACGAGCAGTACTTC.

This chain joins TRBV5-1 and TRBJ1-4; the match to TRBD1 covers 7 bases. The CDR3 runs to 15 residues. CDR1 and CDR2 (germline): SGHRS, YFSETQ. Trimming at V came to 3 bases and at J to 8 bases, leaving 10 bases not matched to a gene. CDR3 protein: CASSSSGGLEEKLFF. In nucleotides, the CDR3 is TGCGCCAGCAGCTCCTCAGGGGGATTAGAAGAAAAACTGTTTTTT. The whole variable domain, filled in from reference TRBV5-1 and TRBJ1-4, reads KAGVTQTPRYLIKTRGQQVTLSCSPISGHRSVSWYQQTPGQGLQFLFEYFSETQRNKGNFPGRFSGRQFSNSRSEMNVSTLELGDSALYLCASSSSGGLEEKLFFGSGTQLSVL.

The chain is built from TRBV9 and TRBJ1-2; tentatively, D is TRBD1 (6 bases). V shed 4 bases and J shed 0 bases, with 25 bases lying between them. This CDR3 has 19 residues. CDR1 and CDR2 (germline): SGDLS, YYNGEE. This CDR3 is CASSSPIAGARPPNYGYTF. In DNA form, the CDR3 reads TGTGCCAGCAGCTCGCCTATCGCGGGGGCCCGCCCGCCTAACTATGGCTACACCTTC.

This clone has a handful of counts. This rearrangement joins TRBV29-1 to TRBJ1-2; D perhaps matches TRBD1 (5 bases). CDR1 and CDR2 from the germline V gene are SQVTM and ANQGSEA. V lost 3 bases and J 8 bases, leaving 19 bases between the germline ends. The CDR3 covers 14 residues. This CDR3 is CSVEGGTGWGGYTF. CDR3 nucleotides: TGCAGCGTTGAGGGGGGGACGGGCTGGGGAGGCTACACCTTC. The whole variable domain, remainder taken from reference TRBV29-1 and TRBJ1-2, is SAVISQKPSRDICQRGTSLTIQCQVDSQVTMMFWYRQQPGQSLTLIATANQGSEATYESGFVIDKFPISRPNLTFSTLTVSNMSPEDSSIYLCSVEGGTGWGGYTFGSGTRLTVV.

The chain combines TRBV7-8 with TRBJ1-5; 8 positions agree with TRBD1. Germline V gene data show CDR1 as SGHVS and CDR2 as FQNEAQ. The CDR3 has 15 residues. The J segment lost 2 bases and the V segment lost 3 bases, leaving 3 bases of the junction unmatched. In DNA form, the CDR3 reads TGTGCCAGCAGCTTTACAGGGGGTGGCAATCAGCCCCAGCATTTT. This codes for CASSFTGGGNQPQHF. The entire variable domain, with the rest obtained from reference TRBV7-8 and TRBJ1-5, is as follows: GAGVSQSPRYKVAKRGQDVALRCDPISGHVSLFWYQQALGQGPEFLTYFQNEAQLDKSGLPSDRFFAERPEGSVSTLKIQRTQQEDSAVYLCASSFTGGGNQPQHFGDGTRLSIL.

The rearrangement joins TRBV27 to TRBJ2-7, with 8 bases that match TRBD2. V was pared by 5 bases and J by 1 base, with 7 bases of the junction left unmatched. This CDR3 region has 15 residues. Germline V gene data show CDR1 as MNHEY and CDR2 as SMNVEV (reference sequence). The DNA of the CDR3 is TGTGCCAGCAGTATCGGGAGGGGACGGTCCTACGAGCAGTACTTC. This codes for CASSIGRGRSYEQYF.

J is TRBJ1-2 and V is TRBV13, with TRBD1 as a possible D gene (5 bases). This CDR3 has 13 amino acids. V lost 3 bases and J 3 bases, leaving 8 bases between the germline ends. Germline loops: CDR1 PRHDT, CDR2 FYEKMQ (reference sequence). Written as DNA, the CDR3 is TGTGCCAGCAGCTTGTCGGGGGACTATGGCTACACCTTC. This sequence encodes CASSLSGDYGYTF. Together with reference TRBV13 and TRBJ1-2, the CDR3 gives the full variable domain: AAGVIQSPRHLIKEKRETATLKCYPIPRHDTVYWYQQGPGQDPQFLISFYEKMQSDKGSIPDRFSAQQFSDYHSELNMSSLELGDSALYFCASSLSGDYGYTFGSGTRLTVV.

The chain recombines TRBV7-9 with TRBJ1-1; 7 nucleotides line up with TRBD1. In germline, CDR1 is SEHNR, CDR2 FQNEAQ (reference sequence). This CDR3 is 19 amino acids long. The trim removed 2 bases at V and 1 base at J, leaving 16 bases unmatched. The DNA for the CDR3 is TGTGCCAGCAGCTTACCTCTGCCAGGGACAGCTATGAAGAACACTGAAGCTTTCTTT. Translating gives CASSLPLPGTAMKNTEAFF.

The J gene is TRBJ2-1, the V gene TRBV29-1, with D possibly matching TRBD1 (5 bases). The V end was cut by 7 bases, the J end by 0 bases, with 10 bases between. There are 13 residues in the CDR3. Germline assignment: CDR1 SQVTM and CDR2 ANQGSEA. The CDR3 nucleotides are TGCAGCGCAGCCAGGGACTCCTACAATGAGCAGTTCTTC. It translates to CSAARDSYNEQFF.

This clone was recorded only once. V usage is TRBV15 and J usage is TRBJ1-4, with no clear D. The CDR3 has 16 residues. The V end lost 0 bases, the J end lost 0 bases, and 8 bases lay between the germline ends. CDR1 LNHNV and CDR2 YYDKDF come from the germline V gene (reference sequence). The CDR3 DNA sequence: TGTGCCACCAGCAGAGACGGGAGCGCAACTAATGAAAAACTGTTTTTT. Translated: CATSRDGSATNEKLFF.

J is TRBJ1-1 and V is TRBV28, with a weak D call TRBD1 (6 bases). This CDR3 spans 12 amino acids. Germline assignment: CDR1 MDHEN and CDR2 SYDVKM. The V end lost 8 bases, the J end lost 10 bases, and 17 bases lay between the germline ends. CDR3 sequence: CASGVGGLRAFF. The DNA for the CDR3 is TGTGCCAGCGGCGTGGGGGGGCTACGAGCTTTCTTT.

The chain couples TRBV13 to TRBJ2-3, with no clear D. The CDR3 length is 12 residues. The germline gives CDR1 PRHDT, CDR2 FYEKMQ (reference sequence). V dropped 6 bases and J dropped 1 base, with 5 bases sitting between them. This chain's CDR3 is CASSRGTDTQYF. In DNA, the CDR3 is TGTGCCAGCAGTCGGGGCACAGATACGCAGTATTTT. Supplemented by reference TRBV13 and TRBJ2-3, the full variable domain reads AAGVIQSPRHLIKEKRETATLKCYPIPRHDTVYWYQQGPGQDPQFLISFYEKMQSDKGSIPDRFSAQQFSDYHSELNMSSLELGDSALYFCASSRGTDTQYFGPGTRLTVL.

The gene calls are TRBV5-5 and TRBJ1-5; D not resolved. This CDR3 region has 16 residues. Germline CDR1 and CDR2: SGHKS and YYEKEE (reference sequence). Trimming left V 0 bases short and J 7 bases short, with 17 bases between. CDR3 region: CASSLATGTILQPQHF. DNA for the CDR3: TGTGCCAGCAGCTTGGCTACGGGAACTATATTGCAGCCCCAGCATTTT.

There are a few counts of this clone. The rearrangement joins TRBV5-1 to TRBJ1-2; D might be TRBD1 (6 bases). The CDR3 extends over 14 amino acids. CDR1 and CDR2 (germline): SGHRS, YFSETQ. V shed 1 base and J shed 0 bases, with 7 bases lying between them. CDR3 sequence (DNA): TGCGCCAGCAGCTTGCAGGGGTCTAACTATGGCTACACCTTC. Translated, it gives CASSLQGSNYGYTF.

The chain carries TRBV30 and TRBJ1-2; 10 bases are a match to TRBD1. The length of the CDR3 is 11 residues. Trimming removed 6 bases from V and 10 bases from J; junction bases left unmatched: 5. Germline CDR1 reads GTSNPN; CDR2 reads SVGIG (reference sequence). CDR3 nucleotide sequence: TGTGCCTGCGCGGGGACAGGGGTCTACACCTTC. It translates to CACAGTGVYTF.

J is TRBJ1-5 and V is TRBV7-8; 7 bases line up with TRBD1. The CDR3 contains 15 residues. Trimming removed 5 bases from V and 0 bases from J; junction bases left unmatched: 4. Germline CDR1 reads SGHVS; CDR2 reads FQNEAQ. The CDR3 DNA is TGTGCCAGCAGCCCGGGGACAGTTAGCAATCAGCCCCAGCATTTT. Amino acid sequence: CASSPGTVSNQPQHF.

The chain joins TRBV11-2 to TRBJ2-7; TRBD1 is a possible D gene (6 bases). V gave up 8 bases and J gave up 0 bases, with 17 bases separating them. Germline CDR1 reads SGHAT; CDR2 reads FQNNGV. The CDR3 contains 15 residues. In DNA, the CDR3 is TGTGCCAGCTCCCGGACAGACCATTCCTCCTACGAGCAGTACTTC. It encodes CASSRTDHSSYEQYF.

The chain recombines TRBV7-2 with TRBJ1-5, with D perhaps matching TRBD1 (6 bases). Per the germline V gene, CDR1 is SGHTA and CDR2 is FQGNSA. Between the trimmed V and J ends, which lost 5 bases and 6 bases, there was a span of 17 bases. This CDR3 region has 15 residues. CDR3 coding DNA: TGTGCCAGCAGCCCACCAGGGGTTAACGGTCAGCCCCAGCATTTT. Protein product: CASSPPGVNGQPQHF.

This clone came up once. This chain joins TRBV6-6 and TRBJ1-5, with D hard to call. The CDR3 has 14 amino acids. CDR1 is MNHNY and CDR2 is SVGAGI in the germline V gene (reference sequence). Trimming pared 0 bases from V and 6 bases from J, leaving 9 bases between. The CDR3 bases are TGTGCCAGCAGTTACTCTGCGGGCTTTCAGCCCCAGCATTTT. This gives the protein CASSYSAGFQPQHF.

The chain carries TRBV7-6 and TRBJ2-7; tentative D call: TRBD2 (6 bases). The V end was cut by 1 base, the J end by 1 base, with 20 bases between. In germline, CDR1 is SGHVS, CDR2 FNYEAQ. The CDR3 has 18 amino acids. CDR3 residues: CASSLVPLRGKRSYEQYF. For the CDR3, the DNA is TGTGCCAGCAGCTTAGTACCTTTACGGGGGAAGAGGTCCTACGAGCAGTACTTC.

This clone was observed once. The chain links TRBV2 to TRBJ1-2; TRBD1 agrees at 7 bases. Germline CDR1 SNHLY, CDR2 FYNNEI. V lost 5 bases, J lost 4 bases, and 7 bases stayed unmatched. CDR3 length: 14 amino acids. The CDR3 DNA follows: TGTGCCAGCAGTTACGGGACAGCGAGCTATGGCTACACCTTC. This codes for CASSYGTASYGYTF. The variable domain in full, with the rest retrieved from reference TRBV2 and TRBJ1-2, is EPEVTQTPSHQVTQMGQEVILRCVPISNHLYFYWYRQILGQKVEFLVSFYNNEISEKSEIFDDQFSVERPDGSNFTLKIRSTKLEDSAMYFCASSYGTASYGYTFGSGTRLTVV.

CDR3 protein: CASSIVPGVFNYGYTF. In DNA, the CDR3 is TGTGCCAGTAGTATAGTCCCAGGGGTGTTTAACTATGGCTACACCTTC. This sequence joins TRBV19 and TRBJ1-2; TRBD1 is a possible D gene (6 bases). V was cut by 1 base and J by 1 base, with 13 bases left in between. From germline, CDR1 is LNHDA and CDR2 SQIVND (reference sequence). The CDR3 totals 16 residues.

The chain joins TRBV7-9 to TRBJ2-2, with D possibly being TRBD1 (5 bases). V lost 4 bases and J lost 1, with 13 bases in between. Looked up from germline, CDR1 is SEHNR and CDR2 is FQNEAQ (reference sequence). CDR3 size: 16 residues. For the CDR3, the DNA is TGTGCCAGCAGCTACGCAGGGAAGCTGAACACCGGGGAGCTGTTTTTT. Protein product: CASSYAGKLNTGELFF.

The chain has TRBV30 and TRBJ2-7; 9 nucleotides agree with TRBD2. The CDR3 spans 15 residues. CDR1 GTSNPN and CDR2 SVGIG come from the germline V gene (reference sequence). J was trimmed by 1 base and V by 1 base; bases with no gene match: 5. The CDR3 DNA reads TGTGCCTGGAGTGATGGAGCGGGGGGATCCTACGAGCAGTACTTC. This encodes CAWSDGAGGSYEQYF.

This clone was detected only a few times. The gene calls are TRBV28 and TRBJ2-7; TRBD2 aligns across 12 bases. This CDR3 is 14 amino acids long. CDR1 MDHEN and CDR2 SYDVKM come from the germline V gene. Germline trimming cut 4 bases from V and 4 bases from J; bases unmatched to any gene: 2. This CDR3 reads CASSSGTSGYEQYF. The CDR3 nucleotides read TGTGCCAGCAGTTCCGGGACTAGCGGGTACGAGCAGTACTTC.

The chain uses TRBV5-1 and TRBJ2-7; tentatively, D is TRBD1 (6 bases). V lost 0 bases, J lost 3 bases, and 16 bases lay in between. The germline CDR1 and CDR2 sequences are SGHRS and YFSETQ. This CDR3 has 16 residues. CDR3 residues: CASSLDRQASLYEQYF. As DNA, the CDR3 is TGCGCCAGCAGCTTGGATCGACAGGCCTCCCTCTACGAGCAGTACTTC.

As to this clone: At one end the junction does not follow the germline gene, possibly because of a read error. Here the CDR3 DNA reads TGTGCCGGCAGTGAATATAGAGCAGGGGCCCCCGGCCAGTACTTC. Amino acids: CAGSEYRAGAPGQYF. The gene calls are TRBV25-1 and TRBJ2-5; a weak D match, TRBD1 (6 bases). This CDR3 is built from 15 residues. CDR1 and CDR2 from the germline V gene are MGHDK and SYGVNS.

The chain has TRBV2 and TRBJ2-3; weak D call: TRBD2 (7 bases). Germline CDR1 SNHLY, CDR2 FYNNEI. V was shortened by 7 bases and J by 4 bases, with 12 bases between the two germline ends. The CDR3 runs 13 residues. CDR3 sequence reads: CASKGGGADTQYF. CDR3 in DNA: TGTGCCAGCAAAGGCGGGGGCGCAGATACGCAGTATTTT.

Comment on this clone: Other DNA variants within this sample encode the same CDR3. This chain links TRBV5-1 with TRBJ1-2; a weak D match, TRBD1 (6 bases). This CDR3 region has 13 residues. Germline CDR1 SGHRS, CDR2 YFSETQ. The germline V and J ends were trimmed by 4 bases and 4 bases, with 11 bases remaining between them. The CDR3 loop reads CASSLGQSYGYTF. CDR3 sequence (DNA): TGCGCCAGCAGCCTTGGACAGAGCTATGGCTACACCTTC.